This TCR beta chain was sequenced in a study of cytomegalovirus exposure and HLA in healthy donors. The study, taken as a whole, reports: High sensitivity and specificity were reportedly achieved when the classifier diagnosed cytomegalovirus status.

The repertoire was sequenced with immunoSEQ multiplex PCR; TCRdb's copy has only in-frame clones and lacks some. The sample gives about 130,000 clones, roughly 86% of which show up once; about 3.7% is in the top ten. Concerning this clone itself: Its target is not known.

The CDR3 loop spans 14 amino acids. V lost 6 bases to trimming and J lost 5 bases, with 16 bases between them. CDR1 is MNHEY and CDR2 is SMNVEV in the germline V gene (reference sequence). The source material was PBMCs. The chain couples TRBV27 to TRBJ1-1; D is perhaps TRBD1 (6 bases). The source of this sequence is a man aged 25-45 years in good health and CMV-seronegative. CDR3 DNA: TGTGCCAGCAGGTCGTTCCAGGGGATAACTGAAGCTTTCTTT. Its translation is CASRSFQGITEAFF.